The T cell receptor beta chain under discussion was sequenced for a study of patients and donors after allogeneic stem cell transplantation. TCRdb reprocessed the RT-PCR reads with MiXCR, giving one entry per CDR3 protein. The repertoire holds about 16,000 distinct CDR3 sequences, with approximately 30% as singletons. This clonotype was counted a few times. The germline V gene encodes CDR1 MNHEY and CDR2 SVGAGI. With V trimmed by 2 bases and J by 5 bases, 5 bases remained unmatched. The CDR3 has 16 residues. The V gene is TRBV6-5, the J gene TRBJ1-6, with 8 bases fitting TRBD1. The clonotype originates from a human donor who was either an allogeneic HSCT recipient or a stem cell or donor lymphocyte infusion donor (not recorded which). It is not recorded whose cells these are; they may come from a transplant donor. Material: blood, either unsorted or a sorted T cell fraction (not recorded which). The CDR3 coding sequence is TGTGCCAGCAGTTACGAGACAGGGGCTGATAATTCACCCCTCCACTTT. Translated: CASSYETGADNSPLHF.